The present T cell receptor (beta chain) was sequenced within a study of shared clonotypes between healthy human individuals. Whole-study context: Donor composition was a couple of women and a few men, aged 18 to 49. General study results and limits: The low donor count limited represented genetic and exposure-history diversity.

CD4+ cells yielded CD45RA+ naive and CD45RA-negative memory subsets. About this clone itself: Its specificity is unknown.

The V gene's germline CDR1 is SGHRS and CDR2 YFSETQ. The length of the CDR3 is 13 residues. Trimming shortened V by 4 bases and J by 4 bases, and 12 bases separated the two germline ends. This table comes from immunoSEQ multiplex PCR, and its TCRdb copy is limited to in-frame clones, with some not included. The sample shows more than 2 million clones, roughly 94% of them seen only once. This sequence originates from a man younger than 35 in good health. This rearrangement joins TRBV5-1 to TRBJ2-7; D may correspond to TRBD1 or TRBD2 (6 bases each). Sequencing was done on a sample of naive CD4+ T cells sorted from blood. Noted subset: CD45RA+ positively selected. The DNA for the CDR3 is TGCGCCAGCAGCCCCGGGGGCAGATACGAGCAGTACTTC. Its protein product is CASSPGGRYEQYF.